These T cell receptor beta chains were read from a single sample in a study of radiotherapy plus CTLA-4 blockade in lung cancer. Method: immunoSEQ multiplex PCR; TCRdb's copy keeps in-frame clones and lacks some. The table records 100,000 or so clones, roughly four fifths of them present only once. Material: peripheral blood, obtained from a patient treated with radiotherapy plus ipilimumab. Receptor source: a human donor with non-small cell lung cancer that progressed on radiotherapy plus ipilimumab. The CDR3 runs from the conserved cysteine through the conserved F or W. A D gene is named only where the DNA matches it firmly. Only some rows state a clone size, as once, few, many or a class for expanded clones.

cdr3_nt: TGTGCCAGCAGTGACGGCACAGATACGCAGTATTTT
cdr3_aa: CASSDGTDTQYF
clone_size: NA
v_call: TRBV6-4
j_call: TRBJ2-3
d_call: NA

cdr3_nt: TGTGCCTTCGAGCGGACAGGGGTTTACGAGCAGTACTTC
cdr3_aa: CAFERTGVYEQYF
clone_size: NA
v_call: TRBV30
j_call: TRBJ2-7
d_call: TRBD1

cdr3_nt: TGTGCCTGGAGTGAGCGTACCGTCTTCAAAAAGGGACGCCCCTCCAGGGCTTTCTTT
cdr3_aa: CAWSERTVFKKGRPSRAFF
clone_size: NA
v_call: TRBV30
j_call: TRBJ1-1
d_call: NA

cdr3_nt: TGTGCCAGCCGACTAGCGCCTAGCACAGATACGCAGTATTTT
cdr3_aa: CASRLAPSTDTQYF
clone_size: NA
v_call: TRBV7-9
j_call: TRBJ2-3
d_call: TRBD2

cdr3_nt: TGTGCCAGCAGCTACTCGGGACAAAACCACAATCAGCCCCAGCATTTT
cdr3_aa: CASSYSGQNHNQPQHF
clone_size: NA
v_call: TRBV6-5
j_call: TRBJ1-5
d_call: NA

cdr3_nt: TGTGCCAGCAGTTCACAGGGCAAACTGATGACCGGGGAGCTGTTTTTT
cdr3_aa: CASSSQGKLMTGELFF
clone_size: NA
v_call: TRBV28
j_call: TRBJ2-2
d_call: NA

cdr3_nt: TGTGCCAGCAGCCCTCGTGGGACAGGGGGCAATGAGCAGTTCTTC
cdr3_aa: CASSPRGTGGNEQFF
clone_size: once
v_call: TRBV7-3
j_call: TRBJ2-1
d_call: TRBD1

cdr3_nt: TGTGCCAGCAGCCGCTGGACGGAGGATTATGGCTACACCTTC
cdr3_aa: CASSRWTEDYGYTF
clone_size: NA
v_call: TRBV13
j_call: TRBJ1-2
d_call: NA

cdr3_nt: TGTGCCAGCAGTTTACTAGCGGGTTCAACCTACAATGAGCAGTTCTTC
cdr3_aa: CASSLLAGSTYNEQFF
clone_size: NA
v_call: TRBV28
j_call: TRBJ2-1
d_call: TRBD2

cdr3_nt: TGCGCCAGCAGCCAAGAAGGTCGCAGCCAAGAGACCCAGTACTTC
cdr3_aa: CASSQEGRSQETQYF
clone_size: NA
v_call: TRBV4-1
j_call: TRBJ2-5
d_call: NA

cdr3_nt: TGCGCCAGCAGCTTGGCCTATGGAAGTAACAATGAGCAGTTCTTC
cdr3_aa: CASSLAYGSNNEQFF
clone_size: NA
v_call: TRBV5-1
j_call: TRBJ2-1
d_call: NA

cdr3_nt: TGCGCCAGCAGTGTTGGGGGAGAGCAGTTCTTC
cdr3_aa: CASSVGGEQFF
clone_size: NA
v_call: TRBV5-1
j_call: TRBJ2-1
d_call: NA

cdr3_nt: TGTGCCAGCAGTTTATACACCCAGAACACTGAAGCTTTCTTT
cdr3_aa: CASSLYTQNTEAFF
clone_size: NA
v_call: TRBV28
j_call: TRBJ1-1
d_call: NA

cdr3_nt: TGTGCCAGCACTCACAGGGGTTACTACGAGCAGTACTTC
cdr3_aa: CASTHRGYYEQYF
clone_size: NA
v_call: TRBV28
j_call: TRBJ2-7
d_call: TRBD1

cdr3_nt: TGCAGCGCCCCCGAAGGACAGAATAGACATCAGCCCCAGCATTTT
cdr3_aa: CSAPEGQNRHQPQHF
clone_size: NA
v_call: TRBV29-1
j_call: TRBJ1-5
d_call: NA

cdr3_nt: TGTGCCAGCATGGTGGCAACTTCCTCCTACGAGCAGTACTTC
cdr3_aa: CASMVATSSYEQYF
clone_size: NA
v_call: TRBV27
j_call: TRBJ2-7
d_call: NA

cdr3_nt: TGCGCCAGCAGCTTATCAGGGGGCCATGGCTACACCTTC
cdr3_aa: CASSLSGGHGYTF
clone_size: NA
v_call: TRBV5-1
j_call: TRBJ1-2
d_call: TRBD1

cdr3_nt: TGTGCCAGCAGCTTTGGGACATCCAGCTCCTACGAGCAGTACTTC
cdr3_aa: CASSFGTSSSYEQYF
clone_size: NA
v_call: TRBV5-8
j_call: TRBJ2-7
d_call: NA

cdr3_nt: TGTGCCTGGGGGTCGGGCGCCGAGGTGCAATCGGTGGGCGGCTACACCTTC
cdr3_aa: CAWGSGAEVQSVGGYTF
clone_size: NA
v_call: TRBV30
j_call: TRBJ1-2
d_call: NA

cdr3_nt: TGTGCCAGCAGCTTAGAAGGGACGGCGGGCTACGAGCAGTACTTC
cdr3_aa: CASSLEGTAGYEQYF
clone_size: NA
v_call: TRBV7-8
j_call: TRBJ2-7
d_call: NA

cdr3_nt: TGTGCCAGCTCACCAACCTTGTCTAGCGGGAGGGCCTGGGAGACCCAGTACTTC
cdr3_aa: CASSPTLSSGRAWETQYF
clone_size: NA
v_call: TRBV18
j_call: TRBJ2-5
d_call: TRBD2

cdr3_nt: TGCGCCAGCAGTCCCAAATCCGAGGGGGCGAAGGAAAAACTGTTTTTT
cdr3_aa: CASSPKSEGAKEKLFF
clone_size: NA
v_call: TRBV23-1
j_call: TRBJ1-4
d_call: TRBD1

cdr3_nt: TGCGCCAGCAGCCAAGTGCTCAAACCTAGCGGGAGGGCCTCATCCTACAATGAGCAGTTCTTC
cdr3_aa: CASSQVLKPSGRASSYNEQFF
clone_size: once
v_call: TRBV4-1
j_call: TRBJ2-1
d_call: TRBD2

cdr3_nt: TGTGCCAGCCGCAGGGGAACGGACCAGCCCCAGCATTTT
cdr3_aa: CASRRGTDQPQHF
clone_size: NA
v_call: TRBV4-1
j_call: TRBJ1-5
d_call: NA

cdr3_nt: TGTGCCAGCAGCTTCTGGACGGTGAACACTGAAGCTTTCTTT
cdr3_aa: CASSFWTVNTEAFF
clone_size: NA
v_call: TRBV7-2
j_call: TRBJ1-1
d_call: NA

cdr3_nt: TGTGCCAGCAGCTCGGGGACAGGCGACGCAACTAATGAAAAACTGTTTTTT
cdr3_aa: CASSSGTGDATNEKLFF
clone_size: NA
v_call: TRBV7-9
j_call: TRBJ1-4
d_call: TRBD1

cdr3_nt: TGTGCCAGCAGCCAAGAATCCAGGGGGCCCTACAATGAGCAGTTCTTC
cdr3_aa: CASSQESRGPYNEQFF
clone_size: NA
v_call: TRBV14
j_call: TRBJ2-1
d_call: TRBD1

cdr3_nt: TGTGCCATCAGTGAGGTTGGAGTCAATGAGCAGTTCTTC
cdr3_aa: CAISEVGVNEQFF
clone_size: NA
v_call: TRBV10-3
j_call: TRBJ2-1
d_call: NA